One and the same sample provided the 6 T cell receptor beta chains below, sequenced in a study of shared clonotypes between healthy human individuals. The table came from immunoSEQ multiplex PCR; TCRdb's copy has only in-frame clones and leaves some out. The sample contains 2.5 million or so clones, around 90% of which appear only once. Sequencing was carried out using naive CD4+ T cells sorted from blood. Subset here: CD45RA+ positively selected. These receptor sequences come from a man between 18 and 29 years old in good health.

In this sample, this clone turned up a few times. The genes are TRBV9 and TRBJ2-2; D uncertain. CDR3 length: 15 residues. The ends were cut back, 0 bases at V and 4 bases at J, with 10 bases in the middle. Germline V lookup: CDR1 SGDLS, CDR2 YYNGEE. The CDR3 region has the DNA TGTGCCAGCAGCGTAGTGGGGTGGAGCACCGGGGAGCTGTTTTTT. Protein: CASSVVGWSTGELFF.

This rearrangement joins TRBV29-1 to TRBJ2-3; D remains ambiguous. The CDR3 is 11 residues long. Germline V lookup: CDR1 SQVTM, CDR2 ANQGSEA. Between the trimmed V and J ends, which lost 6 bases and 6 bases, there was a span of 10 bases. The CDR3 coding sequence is TGCAGCGTCGCCTCTGTGGATACGCAGTATTTT. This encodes CSVASVDTQYF.

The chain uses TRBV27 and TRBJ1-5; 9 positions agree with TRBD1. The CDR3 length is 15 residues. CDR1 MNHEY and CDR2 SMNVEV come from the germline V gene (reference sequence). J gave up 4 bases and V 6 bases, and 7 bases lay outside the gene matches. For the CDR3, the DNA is TGTGCCAGCAGGGGACAGGGCAAATCTAATCAGCCCCAGCATTTT. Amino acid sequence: CASRGQGKSNQPQHF.

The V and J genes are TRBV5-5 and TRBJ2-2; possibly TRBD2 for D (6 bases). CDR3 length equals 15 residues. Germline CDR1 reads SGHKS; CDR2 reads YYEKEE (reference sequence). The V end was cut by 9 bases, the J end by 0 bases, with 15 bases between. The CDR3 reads CATDPGLANTGELFF. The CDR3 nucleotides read TGTGCCACCGACCCGGGACTGGCGAACACCGGGGAGCTGTTTTTT.

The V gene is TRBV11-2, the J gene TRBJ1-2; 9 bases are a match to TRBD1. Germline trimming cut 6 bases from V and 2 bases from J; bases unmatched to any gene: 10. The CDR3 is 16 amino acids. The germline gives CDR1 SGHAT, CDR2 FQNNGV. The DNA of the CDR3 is TGTGCCAGCAGGCAAGGAACAGGGGGCGCCAACTATGGCTACACCTTC. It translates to CASRQGTGGANYGYTF. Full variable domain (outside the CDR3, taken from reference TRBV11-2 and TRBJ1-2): EAGVAQSPRYKIIEKRQSVAFWCNPISGHATLYWYQQILGQGPKLLIQFQNNGVVDDSQLPKDRFSAERLKGVDSTLKIQPAKLEDSAVYLCASRQGTGGANYGYTFGSGTRLTVV.

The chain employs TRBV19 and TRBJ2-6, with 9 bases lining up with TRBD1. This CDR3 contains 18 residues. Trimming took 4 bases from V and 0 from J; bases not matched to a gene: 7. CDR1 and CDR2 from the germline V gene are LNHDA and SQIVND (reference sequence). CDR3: CASSKQQGAGSGANVLTF. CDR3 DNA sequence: TGTGCCAGTAGTAAACAACAGGGGGCGGGCTCTGGGGCCAACGTCCTGACTTTC.